This T cell receptor beta chain is drawn from a study of radiotherapy plus CTLA-4 blockade in lung cancer. The wider study: Across the patients, objective responses occurred in approximately 20%, and disease control in under 35%. Overall study findings and caveats: Radiotherapy was combined with ipilimumab, and tumor-derived TCR clones then expanded in blood.

Patients with chemo-refractory metastatic non-small-cell lung cancer received focal radiation plus CTLA-4 blockade with ipilimumab. Measured with immunoSEQ multiplex PCR; TCRdb has only the in-frame clones, and not every one. The table includes more than 65,000 clones, 80% to 85% detected once. Notes on this clone: Its specificity is unknown.

The sequence derives from a human donor with non-small cell lung cancer who had stable disease on radiotherapy plus ipilimumab. The sequencing used peripheral blood, collected from a patient treated with radiotherapy plus ipilimumab.

As DNA, the CDR3 is TGTGCCAGCTCCCAAGATGGGACGTTCAGCGAGCAGTACTTC. Its protein is CASSQDGTFSEQYF. The chain couples TRBV18 to TRBJ2-7, with D perhaps being TRBD1 or TRBD2 (5 bases each). Germline-derived CDR1 and CDR2 are KGHSH and LQKENI. Trimming shortened V by 6 bases and J by 6 bases, and 18 bases separated the two germline ends. CDR3 length equals 14 residues.